This T cell receptor (beta chain) was identified in a study of radiation and T cells in renal cell carcinoma. General observations from the study: Top tumor clonotypes rose in blood 2 weeks post-radiation, then contracted.

Indicated time point: blood 4 weeks post-SBRT, at nephrectomy. Sample treatment: 15 Gy SBRT to primary tumor, nephrectomy 4 weeks later. Nephrectomy followed 15 Gy stereotactic body radiation by 4 weeks. Sequenced by immunoSEQ multiplex PCR; TCRdb stores in-frame clones only, minus some. Here the sample spans tens of thousands of clones, roughly 83% being singletons. A word on this clone: Its antigen is unknown.

The CDR3 sequence is 16 residues long. The V end was cut by 1 base, the J end by 1 base, with 12 bases between. Germline V gives CDR1 MNHNS, CDR2 SASEGT. V is TRBV6-1 and J is TRBJ2-3; possibly TRBD2 for D (5 bases). The sequence was obtained from a woman in her sixties with renal cell carcinoma. This material consisted of blood, taken from a patient whose treatment included radiotherapy and nephrectomy. The CDR3 region has the DNA TGTGCCAGCAGTGAAGTATGGCGGGCCCGCACAGATACGCAGTATTTT. It specifies CASSEVWRARTDTQYF.